This T cell receptor (beta chain) was found in a study of human CD4 T cells and Enterobacteriaceae. Study outcomes and limitations: In the top 5%: 11 of 19 and about two thirds of the roughly 35 cross-reactive clonotypes.

As concerns this clone: The target antigen is unknown.

Detection sensitivity for ex vivo total memory CD4+ was one cell in 200,000. Clones were read by immunoSEQ multiplex PCR, and TCRdb kept only the in-frame ones, dropping some. The table has tens of thousands of clones, roughly 79% seen once. The memory gate held CD4+ cells that were not CD45RA+CCR7+CD95- naive cells, over 95% pure. CDR1 is MNHEY and CDR2 is SVGAGI in the germline V gene. V lost 6 bases, J lost 3 bases, and 11 bases lay in between. The length of the CDR3 is 13 residues. The clonotype was recovered from a human donor in good health. Sequencing used memory CD4+ T cells from blood. The J gene is TRBJ1-2, the V gene TRBV6-5, with D uncertain. CDR3 nucleotides: TGTGCCAGCAGATACGCCGATTACTATGGCTACACCTTC. Amino acids: CASRYADYYGYTF.